Many counts were recorded for the clone carrying this T cell receptor beta chain. Its specificity is unknown. There are 15 residues in the CDR3. Germline V gives CDR1 SEHNR, CDR2 FQNEAQ (reference sequence). V was trimmed by 5 bases and J by 0 bases, leaving 14 bases between them. The data are from a study of T cells in Graves' hyperthyroidism and ophthalmopathy. Study findings and constraints: In simple terms, a model built on 13 V-J features told ophthalmopathy apart from stable hyperthyroidism. Expanded thyroid clonotypes (above 0.001) were mostly also found in blood.

Researchers defined stable Graves' hyperthyroidism as no ophthalmopathy progression within 18 months. Around 10 ml fresh peripheral blood yielded the PBMCs. The TCR beta CDR3 regions underwent amplification using RNA transcripts as the source. HTBI primers drove first-round RT-PCR of the TCR CDR3. TCRdb used MiXCR to reprocess the multiplex PCR reads, holding one entry per CDR3 protein. This table has some 200,000 distinct CDR3 sequences, roughly a sixth appearing once. The material sequenced was blood. The genes are TRBV7-9 and TRBJ2-7; D remains ambiguous. The TCR originated in a woman aged 45-65 years with Graves' hyperthyroidism. CDR3 residues: CASSRGGKNSYEQYF. CDR3 nucleotides: TGTGCCAGCAGCCGCGGCGGTAAGAACTCCTACGAGCAGTACTTC.